A selection of T cell receptor beta chains follows, all from one sample in a study of vaccination and CD4 T cells after COVID-19. From the PCR reads, TCRdb called clonotypes with MiXCR, one entry per CDR3 protein. The data hold about 15,000 distinct CDR3 sequences, with 40% to 50% observed a single time. Antigens of these TCRs are unknown. The material was CD4+ T cells from blood, cultured in vitro, obtained before SARS-CoV-2 vaccination. Receptors were obtained from a human donor who had recovered from COVID-19. The CDR3 runs from the conserved cysteine through the conserved F or W. D genes are given only for firm matches. Part of the rows lack a size; the others show once, few, many or a class for expanded clones.

v_call	clone_size	d_call	j_call	cdr3_nt	cdr3_aa
TRBV4-1	once	.	TRBJ1-1	TGCGCCAGCAGCCAAGAAAGTGGGGCGAGGAACACTGAAGCTTTCTTT	CASSQESGARNTEAFF
TRBV27	few	.	TRBJ2-7	TGTGCCAGCAGTGGCACAGGTTCCTACGAGCAGTACTTC	CASSGTGSYEQYF
TRBV3-1	few	.	TRBJ1-2	TGTGCCAGCAGCCAACCACGGGACGGACACAAGGACTATGGCTACACCTTC	CASSQPRDGHKDYGYTF
TRBV11-3	few	.	TRBJ1-1	TGTGCCAGCAGCCACCACCGGACGGAGAACACTGAAGCTTTCTTT	CASSHHRTENTEAFF
TRBV28	.	.	TRBJ1-2	TGTGCCAGCAGTTTACCAGGCAACTATGGCTACACCTTC	CASSLPGNYGYTF
TRBV2	.	.	TRBJ1-5	TGTGCCAGCAGTGAAAACCGGGGGGCGGTCCAGCATTTT	CASSENRGAVQHF
TRBV20-1	.	.	TRBJ1-5	TGCAGTGCTCGCCCCAGTCGTACAGGTCAGCCCCAGCATTTT	CSARPSRTGQPQHF
TRBV20-1	.	TRBD1	TRBJ2-4	TGCAGTGCTAGAGAAGGACAGGGACCTCTAGCCAAAAACATTCAGTACTTC	CSAREGQGPLAKNIQYF
TRBV7-9	.	.	TRBJ2-5	TGTGCCAGCAGCTTAGCGACCCTTCAAGAGACCCAGTACTTC	CASSLATLQETQYF
TRBV6-2/TRBV6-3	few	TRBD1	TRBJ1-5	TGTGCCAGCAGTTACTCGACTCAGGGGGCCCAGCATTTT	CASSYSTQGAQHF
TRBV20-1	.	.	TRBJ1-2	TGCAGTGCCCCACCGGGAGGAGGCCCAGCTAACTATGGCTACACCTTC	CSAPPGGGPANYGYTF
TRBV11-3	.	.	TRBJ2-3	TGTGCCTCCAACGGAGGGAGGAGCACAGATACGCAGTATTTT	CASNGGRSTDTQYF
TRBV28	.	.	TRBJ2-1	TGTGCCAGCAGAACTCCCCTCACAAATGAGCAGTTCTTC	CASRTPLTNEQFF
TRBV6-1	.	.	TRBJ2-3	TGTGCCAGCAGCTCCCCAGTACAGGGGGGGACAGATACGCAGTATTTT	CASSSPVQGGTDTQYF
TRBV23-1	.	.	TRBJ2-7	TGCGCCAGCAGTCAATCGCCGGGATGCTACGAGCAGTACTTC	CASSQSPGCYEQYF
TRBV27	.	TRBD2	TRBJ2-3	TGTGCCAGCAGTTTGCTAGCGGGAGTGTCAGATACGCAGTATTTT	CASSLLAGVSDTQYF
TRBV7-2	.	TRBD2	TRBJ2-7	TGTGCCAGCAGCTTAGCAGAACGTGGACTAGCGGGAAACTACGAGCAGTACTTC	CASSLAERGLAGNYEQYF
TRBV15	few	.	TRBJ1-1	TGTGCCACCAGCAGAGATACGGCTAACACTGAAGCTTTCTTT	CATSRDTANTEAFF
TRBV20-1	few	.	TRBJ2-3	TGCAGTGCTGTGCGATTCTCCACAGATACGCAGTATTTT	CSAVRFSTDTQYF
TRBV6-5	once	.	TRBJ2-3	TGTGCCAGCAGTTACTCGAGAACAGGGTCAGATACGCAGTATTTT	CASSYSRTGSDTQYF
TRBV28	few	.	TRBJ1-1	TGTGCCAGCATTTTAACGCTGAACACTGAAGCTTTCTTT	CASILTLNTEAFF
TRBV7-9	.	.	TRBJ2-7	TGTGCCAGCAGCCGAGCACTGGGCTTCGACGAGCAGTACTTC	CASSRALGFDEQYF
TRBV20-1	.	TRBD1	TRBJ2-4	TGCAGTGCTAGGCCCAGGGGGCATGGTACCAAAAACATTCAGTACTTC	CSARPRGHGTKNIQYF
TRBV7-2	few	TRBD1	TRBJ1-4	TGTGCCAGCAGCTTCCCGGGACAGGGAAGGGAAAAACTGTTTTTT	CASSFPGQGREKLFF
TRBV7-6	medium-sized	.	TRBJ1-1	TGTGCCAGCAGCTTAGTACGGGGAGAAGCTTTCTTT	CASSLVRGEAFF
TRBV20-1	.	.	TRBJ1-1	TGCAGTGCTAGATTAGGGAACACTGAAGCTTTCTTT	CSARLGNTEAFF
TRBV18	.	.	TRBJ1-1	TGTGCCAGCTCACCACAGGGGTTGAACACTGAAGCTTTCTTT	CASSPQGLNTEAFF
TRBV6-1	few	.	TRBJ1-5	TGTGCCAGCAGGGCCCCGGGGGATCAGCCCCAGCATTTT	CASRAPGDQPQHF
TRBV10-3	.	.	TRBJ2-3	TGTGCCATCGGTGGTGCGGGACGTACAGATACGCAGTATTTT	CAIGGAGRTDTQYF
TRBV24-1	once	TRBD1	TRBJ2-2	TGTGCCACCAGTGGGGGGACAGTTGGGACGCAGCTGTTTTTT	CATSGGTVGTQLFF
TRBV7-2	few	.	TRBJ2-7	TGTGCCAGCAGCCTGGGACTGCGCTACGAGCAGTACTTC	CASSLGLRYEQYF
TRBV28	few	.	TRBJ1-3	TGTGCCAGCATAGGCTCTGGAAACACCATATATTTT	CASIGSGNTIYF
TRBV19	.	.	TRBJ1-1	TGTGCCAGTAGTGGAGGCGTGTATGAAGCTTTCTTT	CASSGGVYEAFF